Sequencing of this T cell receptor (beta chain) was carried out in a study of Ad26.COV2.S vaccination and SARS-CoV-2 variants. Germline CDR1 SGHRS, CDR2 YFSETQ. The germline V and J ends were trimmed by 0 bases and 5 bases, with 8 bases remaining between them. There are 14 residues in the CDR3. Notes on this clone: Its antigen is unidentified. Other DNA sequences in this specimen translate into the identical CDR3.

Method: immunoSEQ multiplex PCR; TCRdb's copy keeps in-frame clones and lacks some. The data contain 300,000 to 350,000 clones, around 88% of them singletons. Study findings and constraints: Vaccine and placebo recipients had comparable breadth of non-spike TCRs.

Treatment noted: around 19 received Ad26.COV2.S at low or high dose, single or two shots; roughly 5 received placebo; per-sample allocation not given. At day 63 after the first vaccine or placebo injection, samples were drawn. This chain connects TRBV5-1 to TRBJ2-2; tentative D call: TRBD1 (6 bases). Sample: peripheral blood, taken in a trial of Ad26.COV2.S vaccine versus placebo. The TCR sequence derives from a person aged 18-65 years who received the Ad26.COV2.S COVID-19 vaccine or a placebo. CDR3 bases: TGCGCCAGCAGCTTGGACAGGGATACCGGGGAGCTGTTTTTT. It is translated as CASSLDRDTGELFF.